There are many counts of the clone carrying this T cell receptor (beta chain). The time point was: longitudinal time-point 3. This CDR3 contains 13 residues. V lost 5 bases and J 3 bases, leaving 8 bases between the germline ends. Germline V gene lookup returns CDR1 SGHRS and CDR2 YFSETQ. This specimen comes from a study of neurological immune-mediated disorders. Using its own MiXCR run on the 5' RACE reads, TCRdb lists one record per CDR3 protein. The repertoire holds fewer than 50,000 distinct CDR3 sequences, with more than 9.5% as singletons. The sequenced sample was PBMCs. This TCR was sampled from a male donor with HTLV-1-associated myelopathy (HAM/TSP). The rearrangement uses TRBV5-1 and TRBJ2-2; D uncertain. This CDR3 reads CASSEDHTGELFF. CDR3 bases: TGCGCCAGCAGTGAGGATCACACCGGGGAGCTGTTTTTT.